This record looks at one TCR beta chain sequence and its context. The antigen remains undetermined. The sample is drawn from a study of cytomegalovirus exposure and HLA in healthy donors. The wider study: Researchers previously reported finding fewer than 140 million unique TCR beta sequences from roughly 180 million T cells. Clustering assigned around 77% of the approximately 400 genotyped donors to the Caucasian-associated ancestry cluster. General study results and limits: HLA restriction was apparent for most CMV-associated TCR beta chains in a later analysis.

At collection, donors were nominally healthy, but unrecorded immune exposures were probable. This PCR relied on a set of 60 Vbeta primers and 13 Jbeta primers. Assay used: immunoSEQ multiplex PCR; TCRdb lists only in-frame clones, some missing. Of 180,000 or so clones listed, about four fifths are singletons. Trimming cost V 3 bases and J 5 bases; bases outside gene matches: 8. This CDR3 contains 16 residues. Germline CDR1 reads SGDLS; CDR2 reads YYNGEE. The clonotype originates from a woman in her 30s in good health and CMV-seronegative. The chain recombines TRBV9 with TRBJ2-2; 9 positions agree with TRBD1. The sequencing input was PBMCs. This CDR3 is CASSAYRGQGTGELFF. In DNA, the CDR3 is TGTGCCAGCAGCGCCTACAGGGGGCAAGGGACCGGGGAGCTGTTTTTT.